These T cell receptor beta chains were read from a single sample in a study of technical replicates of blood from a few donors. The method was immunoSEQ multiplex PCR; TCRdb's version includes in-frame clones alone and lacks a portion of them. Seen here are 65,000 to 80,000 clones, approximately 98% observed once, and the top ten hold 0.22%. Sequenced input: T cells isolated from PBMCs. These receptor sequences come from a human donor in good health. Each CDR3 is given with its conserved first and last residue. A D gene is named only where the DNA matches it firmly. Some rows have no size entry. The others give once, few or many, or a class for an expanded clone.

abundance,v_gene,j_gene,d_gene,CDR3nt,CDR3aa
.,TRBV30,TRBJ2-2,TRBD1,TGTGCCTGTCCCGGGACAGCGAACACCGGGGAGCTGTTTTTT,CACPGTANTGELFF
.,TRBV19,TRBJ1-2,.,TGTGCCAGTAGTATAGGGCAGGGGTTCTATGGCTACACCTTC,CASSIGQGFYGYTF
once,TRBV9,TRBJ2-5,TRBD2,TGTGCCAGCAGCGTTGGGACTAGCGTAGAGACCCAGTACTTC,CASSVGTSVETQYF
.,TRBV6-4,TRBJ2-3,TRBD2,TGTGCCAGCAAGATAGCGGGAGAGGCAGATACGCAGTATTTT,CASKIAGEADTQYF
once,TRBV30,TRBJ1-5,.,TGTGCCTGGAGTGGGGCCAAAATCGGGGAGCCCCAGCATTTT,CAWSGAKIGEPQHF
.,TRBV11-2,TRBJ2-1,.,TGTGCCAGCAGCTTAGTGGTTGGAGGTCCTTACAATGAGCAGTTCTTC,CASSLVVGGPYNEQFF
.,TRBV27,TRBJ2-7,TRBD1,TGTGCCAGCAGTATACAGGGGGCCTACGAGCAGTACTTC,CASSIQGAYEQYF
.,TRBV5-1,TRBJ2-7,TRBD2,TGCGCCAGCGGAGCCGGGAGGGCGTCCGAGCAGTACTTC,CASGAGRASEQYF
.,TRBV15,TRBJ1-1,TRBD1,TGTGCCACCGGGGAACAGGGGATGAACACTGAAGCTTTCTTT,CATGEQGMNTEAFF
once,TRBV29-1,TRBJ2-5,TRBD2,TGCAGCTTCAGGACTAGCGGTGGTGAGACCCAGTACTTC,CSFRTSGGETQYF
once,TRBV14,TRBJ1-4,.,TGTGCCAGCAGCCACAGCGGGGATAGGGCTAATGAAAAACTGTTTTTT,CASSHSGDRANEKLFF
.,TRBV7-9,TRBJ1-1,.,TGTGCCAGCAGCTCCAAGAACACTGAAGCTTTCTTT,CASSSKNTEAFF
.,TRBV23-1,TRBJ2-1,.,TGCGCCAGCAGTCACATCCCGCCGACAGACAATGAGCAGTTCTTC,CASSHIPPTDNEQFF
.,TRBV6-5,TRBJ2-7,.,TGTGCCAGCAGTTACCGGACATCCTACGAGCAGTACTTC,CASSYRTSYEQYF
.,TRBV7-2,TRBJ2-3,.,TGTGCCAGCAGCATAACGGGGGCGGGAGTGGTGGATACGCAGTATTTT,CASSITGAGVVDTQYF
.,TRBV13,TRBJ1-5,.,TGTGCCAGCAGCTTAAGCAGGGGTCCCCTCAGACAGCCCCAGCATTTT,CASSLSRGPLRQPQHF
.,TRBV25-1,TRBJ2-1,.,TGTGCCAGCAGTGAATATGTACGGGACAATGAGCAGTTCTTC,CASSEYVRDNEQFF
.,TRBV7-8,TRBJ2-3,.,TGTGCCAGCTTCTCGGAGGGAGATACGCAGTATTTT,CASFSEGDTQYF
once,TRBV19,TRBJ2-3,.,TGTGCCAGTCTGAGCACAGATACGCAGTATTTT,CASLSTDTQYF
.,TRBV19,TRBJ2-7,.,TGTGCCAGTAGTATAGTCGCGGGGACCTACGAGCAGTACTTC,CASSIVAGTYEQYF
.,TRBV14,TRBJ2-2,.,TGTGCCAGCAGCCAAGTACTGAACGGGGAGCTGTTTTTT,CASSQVLNGELFF
.,TRBV27,TRBJ1-2,TRBD1,TGTGCCAGCAGTTTAGCCGGACAGGGTCAAGGCTACACCTTC,CASSLAGQGQGYTF
once,TRBV27,TRBJ2-3,TRBD2,TGTGCCAGCTGCCCCAGCGGGAGCTGCACAGATACGCAGTATTTT,CASCPSGSCTDTQYF
.,TRBV4-2,TRBJ2-1,.,TGTGCCAGCAGCCAAGAAGAGGCGGGCTCCTACAATGAGCAGTTCTTC,CASSQEEAGSYNEQFF